The 30 T cell receptor beta chains reported below all come from one sample, sequenced in a study of regulatory T cells in long-lasting Graves disease. Specified time point: persistent/refractory GD, antithyroid drugs over 5 years with positive TRAb. Generation of the TCR library employed RNA extracted from PBMCs. Assembly of TCR beta libraries relied on iRepertoire HTBI primers together with Arm-PCR of CDR3 regions. TCRdb redid the calling of the multiplex PCR reads with MiXCR, one entry per CDR3 protein. This sample has fewer than 400,000 distinct CDR3 sequences; roughly a fifth occur once, and the top ten carry 29%. Sequencing used peripheral blood mononuclear cells (PBMCs), obtained when the disease was refractory, from a patient treated with antithyroid drugs. The receptors were sampled from a female donor with Graves disease.

The chain carries TRBV12-3 or TRBV12-4 and TRBJ1-6; 8 nucleotides align to TRBD1. With 5 bases clipped from V and 9 bases from J, the junction kept 9 bases outside the gene matches. The CDR3 runs 15 residues. This CDR3 reads CASSKGAGGRSPLHF. CDR3 DNA sequence: TGTGCCAGCAGTAAGGGGGCAGGGGGCCGTTCACCCCTCCACTTT.

The rearrangement links TRBV20-1 to TRBJ1-6, with 7 bases matching TRBD1. CDR3 length equals 13 residues. V was pared by 2 bases and J by 8 bases, with 3 bases of the junction left unmatched. The germline V gene encodes CDR1 DFQATT and CDR2 SNEGSKA (reference sequence). The CDR3 DNA reads as TGCAGTGCTAGAAAAACAGGGGATTCACCCCTCCACTTT. Translating it yields CSARKTGDSPLHF.

The genes are TRBV5-1 and TRBJ2-5; TRBD1 is a possible D gene (5 bases). Germline lookup yields CDR1 SGHRS and CDR2 YFSETQ. There are 15 residues in the CDR3. The V end lost 4 bases, the J end lost 4 bases, and 17 bases lay between the germline ends. The CDR3 here is CASSPPARVGETQYF. In nucleotides, the CDR3 is TGCGCCAGCAGCCCCCCGGCCAGGGTAGGAGAGACCCAGTACTTC.

In this sample, this clonotype turned up a few times. This chain connects TRBV28 to TRBJ2-1; 14 nucleotides align to TRBD2. CDR3 length equals 16 residues. CDR1 is MDHEN, CDR2 SYDVKM, per germline. After removal of 5 bases from V and 6 bases from J, the junction contained 6 bases not matched to a gene. The CDR3 sequence: CASSLAGLAGVNEQFF. The DNA for the CDR3 is TGTGCCAGCAGTCTCGCGGGACTAGCGGGAGTCAATGAGCAGTTCTTC.

This clonotype was counted between two and nine times. The rearrangement links TRBV27 to TRBJ2-7; 9 positions match TRBD1. This CDR3 is 13 amino acids long. In germline, CDR1 is MNHEY, CDR2 SMNVEV (reference sequence). The junction had 3 bases not matched to a gene; V was cut back by 6 bases and J by 3 bases. CDR3 sequence: CASRDRGGYEQYF. Here the CDR3 DNA reads TGTGCCAGCAGGGACAGGGGTGGCTACGAGCAGTACTTC.

This clonotype came up a few times. J is TRBJ1-5 and V is TRBV6-1; D gene ambiguous. The V and J ends lost 7 bases and 4 bases respectively, with 8 bases between them. The germline gives CDR1 MNHNS, CDR2 SASEGT. The CDR3 extends over 12 amino acids. CDR3: CASMTLNQPQHF. The CDR3, as DNA: TGTGCCAGCATGACCCTGAATCAGCCCCAGCATTTT.

This clonotype appeared a few times. DNA for the CDR3: TGTGCCAGCAGTTACTCGACAGGGGCTTCTGAAAAACTGTTTTTT. As protein: CASSYSTGASEKLFF. The rearrangement links TRBV6-2 or TRBV6-3 to TRBJ1-4; 8 bases line up with TRBD1. Germline V gene data show CDR1 as MNHEY and CDR2 as SVGEGT. This CDR3 region has 15 residues. The ends lost 0 bases at V and 7 bases at J; junction bases unmatched: 4.

This clonotype came up a few times. V gene TRBV10-1 combines with J gene TRBJ1-1, with D possibly being TRBD1 (6 bases). The V end was cut by 4 bases, the J end by 5 bases, with 14 bases between. This CDR3 is 14 amino acids long. Germline CDR1 is WNHNN and CDR2 is SYGVQD (reference sequence). CDR3 region: CASSGTVARTEAFF. CDR3 in DNA: TGCGCCAGCAGTGGGACAGTGGCAAGAACTGAAGCTTTCTTT.

This clonotype appeared many times. V is TRBV28 and J is TRBJ1-5; D is uncertain. Germline V gives CDR1 MDHEN, CDR2 SYDVKM. The CDR3 spans 13 residues. V lost 5 bases and J lost 6, with 11 bases in between. This CDR3 reads CASSTMGSQPQHF. CDR3 bases: TGTGCCAGCAGTACAATGGGGAGTCAGCCCCAGCATTTT.

This clonotype was detected many times. The chain recombines TRBV6-1 with TRBJ1-6; the D is unclear. This CDR3 spans 15 amino acids. V gave up 3 bases and J gave up 5 bases, with 11 bases separating them. Germline V gene sequence: CDR1 MNHNS, CDR2 SASEGT. The CDR3 here is CASSDRHLNNSPLHF. The CDR3 nucleotides read TGTGCCAGCAGTGATAGACACCTCAATAATTCACCCCTCCACTTT.

This clonotype was counted at least ten times. The chain has TRBV28 and TRBJ1-2; 11 bases are shared with TRBD1. This CDR3 is built from 13 residues. CDR1 MDHEN and CDR2 SYDVKM come from the germline V gene. In DNA form, the CDR3 reads TGTGCTACCGGGACAGGGGGGTTCTATGGCTACACCTTC. This gives the protein CATGTGGFYGYTF.

There are many counts of this clonotype. The chain uses TRBV11-2 and TRBJ1-2, with unresolved D. This CDR3 region has 13 residues. V lost 2 bases, J lost 5 bases, and 9 bases lay in between. Germline V gene sequence: CDR1 SGHAT, CDR2 FQNNGV. CDR3 coding DNA: TGTGCCAGCAGCTTAATAGCGTCGTATGGCTACACCTTC. It translates to CASSLIASYGYTF.

The chain uses TRBV20-1 and TRBJ2-5, with 8 bases aligning to TRBD2. Trimming at V came to 7 bases and at J to 4 bases, leaving 8 bases not matched to a gene. Germline CDR1 reads DFQATT; CDR2 reads SNEGSKA (reference sequence). This CDR3 spans 13 amino acids. Here the CDR3 DNA reads TGCAGTGGGAGCGGGAGAGCAGGAGAGACCCAGTACTTC. Translating it yields CSGSGRAGETQYF.

The chain has TRBV20-1 and TRBJ1-2, with D possibly matching TRBD1 (5 bases). The CDR3 has 12 amino acids. V lost 3 bases and J lost 7, with 12 bases in between. CDR1 and CDR2 (germline): DFQATT, SNEGSKA (reference sequence). CDR3 coding DNA: TGCAGTGCTAGGGTGACAGTCTCTGGCTACACCTTC. This gives the protein CSARVTVSGYTF.

Only a few counts were recorded for this clonotype. The chain combines TRBV7-2 with TRBJ2-3, with D possibly TRBD2 on 5 matching bases. Germline-derived CDR1 and CDR2 are SGHTA and FQGNSA. The CDR3 is 15 residues long. Between the trimmed V and J ends, which lost 0 bases and 0 bases, there was a span of 7 bases. The CDR3: CASSLAGASTDTQYF. CDR3 DNA: TGTGCCAGCAGCTTAGCGGGAGCGAGCACAGATACGCAGTATTTT.

The rearrangement links TRBV5-5 to TRBJ1-6; D is undetermined. The CDR3 length is 16 residues. V gave up 4 bases and J gave up 10 bases, with 21 bases separating them. Germline CDR1 SGHKS, CDR2 YYEKEE (reference sequence). CDR3 loop: CASSQGKKLDRSPLHF. CDR3 bases: TGTGCCAGCAGCCAAGGGAAAAAGCTTGATAGATCACCCCTCCACTTT.

Worth noting for this clonotype: The conserved final phenylalanine or tryptophan is absent from the CDR3, which likely points to a read error. This chain uses TRBV4-3 with TRBJ1-4; no clear D. Germline loops: CDR1 LGHNA, CDR2 YSLEER. The CDR3 extends over 16 amino acids. V was shortened by 1 base and J by 1 base, with 10 bases between the two germline ends. CDR3: CASSQGLTGTNEKLFI. The CDR3 region has the DNA TGCGCCAGCAGCCAAGGACTGACGGGAACTAATGAAAAACTGTTTATT.

This clonotype was detected only a few times. V usage is TRBV30 and J usage is TRBJ1-6, with 9 bases fitting TRBD1. Germline lookup yields CDR1 GTSNPN and CDR2 SVGIG (reference sequence). Trimming took 5 bases from V and 6 from J; bases not matched to a gene: 5. The CDR3 is made up of 14 amino acids. Here the CDR3 DNA reads TGTGCCTGGGAAGTGGGACAGGGTAATTCACCCCTCCACTTT. It specifies CAWEVGQGNSPLHF.

Points on this clonotype: A much larger clone lies one base from this, so it may be a read error. No conserved phenylalanine or tryptophan ends this CDR3, so it is likely a read error. This chain connects TRBV6-1 to TRBJ1-2, with D hard to call. CDR1 is MNHNS, CDR2 SASEGT, per germline. The CDR3 has 18 amino acids. The V end was cut by 0 bases, the J end by 0 bases, with 17 bases between. The DNA of the CDR3 is TGTGCCAGCAGTGAAGCGCGTGGCTTGTTGGGCGCTAACTATGGCTACACCTCC. This sequence encodes CASSEARGLLGANYGYTS.

The rearrangement links TRBV3-1 to TRBJ2-1, with 7 bases aligning to TRBD2. Germline values: CDR1 LGHDT, CDR2 YNNKEL (reference sequence). After removal of 3 bases from V and 2 bases from J, the junction contained 4 bases not matched to a gene. The CDR3 consists of 15 residues. The CDR3 DNA is TGTGCCAGCAGCCACCCGGGGACTACCTACAATGAGCAGTTCTTC. Translating gives CASSHPGTTYNEQFF.

This clonotype showed up many times. V and J are TRBV12-3 or TRBV12-4 and TRBJ1-1, with TRBD1 identical over 7 bases. This CDR3 comprises 15 residues. The V segment lost 9 bases and the J segment 4 bases; nucleotides outside the gene matches: 14. The CDR3 region has the DNA TGTGCCAGTGGACAGGTCCAAGTATTGGGCACTGAAGCTTTCTTT. Its translation is CASGQVQVLGTEAFF.

This clonotype has just a few counts. The V gene is TRBV4-3, the J gene TRBJ2-3, with 9 bases matching TRBD2. This CDR3 is built from 14 residues. The V gene's germline CDR1 is LGHNA and CDR2 YSLEER. V shed 6 bases and J 6 bases; nucleotides not matched to a gene: 7. The CDR3: CASSLGGGADTQYF. DNA for the CDR3: TGCGCCAGCAGTCTTGGCGGGGGGGCCGATACGCAGTATTTT.

The chain couples TRBV2 to TRBJ1-5, with TRBD1 as a possible D gene (5 bases). The CDR3 covers 16 residues. V lost 6 bases and J lost 0, with 15 bases in between. Germline V gene data show CDR1 as SNHLY and CDR2 as FYNNEI. CDR3 DNA sequence: TGTGCCAGCAGCCCAAGGAGGGGTAATAGCAATCAGCCCCAGCATTTT. Encoded protein: CASSPRRGNSNQPQHF. Using reference TRBV2 and TRBJ1-5 for the parts outside the CDR3, the full variable domain is EPEVTQTPSHQVTQMGQEVILRCVPISNHLYFYWYRQILGQKVEFLVSFYNNEISEKSEIFDDQFSVERPDGSNFTLKIRSTKLEDSAMYFCASSPRRGNSNQPQHFGDGTRLSIL.

Turning to this clonotype: A much bigger clone sits one base away, suggesting this may be a read error. This chain connects TRBV7-2 to TRBJ2-5; TRBD2 is a possible D gene (6 bases). Germline CDR1 and CDR2: SGHTA and FQGNSA. The CDR3 is 16 residues long. Trimming left V 2 bases short and J 6 bases short, with 19 bases between. The CDR3 loop is CASSLWDRPGRQTQYF. The CDR3 region has the DNA TGTGCCAGCAGCTTATGGGACCGGCCAGGGAGGCAGACCCAGTACTTC.

This clonotype was observed at least ten times. V is TRBV15 and J is TRBJ1-5; TRBD1 matches 10 bases. The length of the CDR3 is 16 residues. V lost 5 bases to trimming and J lost 6 bases; unmatched junction nucleotides: 10. CDR1 is LNHNV, CDR2 YYDKDF, per germline (reference sequence). DNA for the CDR3: TGTGCCACCAGCCCCGGGACAGGGGTCTATCGTCAGCCCCAGCATTTT. Translating it yields CATSPGTGVYRQPQHF.

The chain is built from TRBV27 and TRBJ2-2; tentatively, D is TRBD1 (6 bases). The CDR3 totals 17 residues. The germline gives CDR1 MNHEY, CDR2 SMNVEV (reference sequence). V lost 4 bases and J lost 0, with 15 bases in between. This CDR3 reads CASSYHRGHPNTGELFF. Here the CDR3 DNA reads TGTGCCAGCAGTTACCACCGGGGACACCCGAACACCGGGGAGCTGTTTTTT.

This clonotype has at least ten counts. J is TRBJ2-5 and V is TRBV10-3; 10 bases are a match to TRBD1. The CDR3 is 15 amino acids. The V and J ends lost 10 bases and 4 bases, in that order; junction bases with no gene match: 12. CDR1 is ENHRY and CDR2 is SYGVKD in the germline V gene. In DNA, the CDR3 is TGTGCCACCAGCTTGTTGGGGACAGGGGCAGAGACCCAGTACTTC. Translated: CATSLLGTGAETQYF.

V and J are TRBV20-1 and TRBJ1-2; no clear D gene. V lost 1 base and J lost 8, with 26 bases in between. Germline V gene data show CDR1 as DFQATT and CDR2 as SNEGSKA (reference sequence). The CDR3 length is 17 residues. The CDR3 nucleotides read TGCAGTGCTAGAGTGAAACGAGGAGAGGATCGCCCGAGGGGCTACACCTTC. Protein sequence: CSARVKRGEDRPRGYTF.

This clonotype has more than one count but fewer than ten. This sequence joins TRBV12-3 or TRBV12-4 and TRBJ2-3; D is undetermined. Trimming pared 7 bases from V and 3 bases from J, leaving 8 bases between. There are 12 residues in the CDR3. CDR3 DNA sequence: TGTGCCAGCATAAGTTCAACAGATACGCAGTATTTT. The encoded protein is CASISSTDTQYF.

This clonotype was counted many times. The chain carries TRBV7-2 and TRBJ2-5; tentatively, D is TRBD2 (7 bases). V was trimmed by 1 base and J by 3 bases, leaving 15 bases between them. Germline assignment: CDR1 SGHTA and CDR2 FQGNSA. The CDR3 length is 16 residues. In nucleotides, the CDR3 is TGTGCCAGCAGCTTAGTTGCGGGGGCCAACGAAGAGACCCAGTACTTC. Translated, it gives CASSLVAGANEETQYF. Supplemented by reference TRBV7-2 and TRBJ2-5, the full variable domain reads GAGVSQSPSNKVTEKGKDVELRCDPISGHTALYWYRQSLGQGLEFLIYFQGNSAPDKSGLPSDRFSAERTGGSVSTLTIQRTQQEDSAVYLCASSLVAGANEETQYFGPGTRLLVL.